Listed here are 17 T cell receptor beta chains from one sample, sequenced in a study of T cells after yellow fever vaccination. TCRdb ran MiXCR on the 5' RACE reads and lists one entry per CDR3 protein. This sample has 120,000 to 150,000 distinct CDR3 sequences, with over 7% found just once. Sequences were derived from CD4+ T cells sorted from PBMCs, sampled 5 days after the yellow fever booster vaccination. Receptors originate from a man aged 25 to 45 who received the YFV17D yellow fever vaccine.

This clonotype turned up a few times. The chain uses TRBV12-3 or TRBV12-4 and TRBJ2-7; D gene ambiguous. V dropped 1 base and J dropped 3 bases, with 10 bases sitting between them. The CDR3 covers 14 residues. Here the CDR3 reads CASSLGNGDYEQYF. In nucleotides, the CDR3 is TGTGCCAGCAGTTTAGGGAACGGAGACTACGAGCAGTACTTC.

This clonotype has a count of ten or more. This chain connects TRBV20-1 to TRBJ2-3; 14 bases are shared with TRBD2. There are 14 residues in the CDR3. Germline trimming cut 3 bases from V and 5 bases from J; bases unmatched to any gene: 1. The germline CDR1 and CDR2 sequences are DFQATT and SNEGSKA (reference sequence). As DNA, the CDR3 is TGCAGTGCTAGCGGGACTAGCGGGGGAGATACGCAGTATTTT. Amino acid sequence: CSASGTSGGDTQYF.

This clonotype was seen ten or more times. This chain links TRBV7-6 with TRBJ2-3; D not certain. The CDR3 covers 16 residues. Trimming removed 2 bases at V and 2 bases at J, with 14 bases between. From germline, CDR1 is SGHVS and CDR2 FNYEAQ. The CDR3 loop reads CASSLHATQTTDTQYF. The CDR3 bases are TGTGCCAGCAGCTTACATGCGACCCAAACCACAGATACGCAGTATTTT.

This clonotype has at least ten counts. The chain recombines TRBV7-2 with TRBJ2-3; no clear D. V was clipped by 5 bases and J by 0 bases, with 12 bases between them. This CDR3 is 15 amino acids long. Germline assignment: CDR1 SGHTA and CDR2 FQGNSA. The CDR3 protein is CASSLQRLSTDTQYF. CDR3 nucleotides: TGTGCCAGCAGCCTCCAGCGACTCAGCACAGATACGCAGTATTTT.

This clonotype was seen repeatedly, ten times or more. V is TRBV5-6 and J is TRBJ2-1; 9 bases match TRBD1. Germline-derived CDR1 and CDR2 are SGHDT and YYEEEE. This CDR3 contains 14 residues. The V segment lost 4 bases and the J segment 10 bases; nucleotides outside the gene matches: 9. The chain's CDR3 is CASSHGQGRREQFF. Here the CDR3 DNA reads TGTGCCAGCAGCCATGGACAGGGGAGGCGGGAGCAGTTCTTC.

The table lists this clonotype with many counts. The chain uses TRBV6-2 or TRBV6-3 and TRBJ2-7, with a possible D match to TRBD1 (6 bases). Trimming shortened V by 6 bases and J by 1 base, and 10 bases separated the two germline ends. The CDR3 is 13 amino acids. The germline gives CDR1 MNHEY, CDR2 SVGEGT. The CDR3 spells CASSKGVSYEQYF. CDR3 DNA sequence: TGTGCCAGCAGCAAGGGGGTTTCCTACGAGCAGTACTTC.

This clonotype was picked up many times. V gene TRBV12-3 or TRBV12-4 combines with J gene TRBJ1-2; TRBD1 is a possible D gene (6 bases). CDR3 length: 14 residues. V lost 5 bases and J lost 4, with 14 bases in between. CDR3 nucleotides: TGTGCCAGCAGTCGACCGGACAGACTCTATGGCTACACCTTC. Translated: CASSRPDRLYGYTF.

There are many counts of this clonotype. The chain is built from TRBV4-3 and TRBJ2-3; tentatively, D is TRBD2 (5 bases). This CDR3 region has 17 residues. V was shortened by 0 bases and J by 1 base, with 14 bases between the two germline ends. CDR1 and CDR2 from the germline V gene are LGHNA and YSLEER. Here the CDR3 reads CASSQEPGTYGTDTQYF. The CDR3 DNA reads as TGCGCCAGCAGCCAAGAGCCGGGAACCTACGGCACAGATACGCAGTATTTT.

This clonotype was observed a handful of times. V is TRBV28 and J is TRBJ2-1; unclear D gene. The CDR3 contains 11 residues. Germline V CDR1 and CDR2: MDHEN, SYDVKM. The V and J ends lost 9 bases and 7 bases respectively, with 10 bases between them. CDR3 sequence (DNA): TGTGCCAGTCGTAGCATGAATGAGCAGTTCTTC. Encoded protein: CASRSMNEQFF.

The table lists this clonotype with a few counts. The chain employs TRBV5-3 and TRBJ2-2; D gene uncertain. TRBV5-3 is designated an ORF whose function remains uncertain. There are 16 residues in the CDR3. Trimming removed 4 bases from V and 7 bases from J, with 20 bases in between. The CDR3 loop is CARSLTLDDPVGELFF. CDR3 DNA: TGTGCCAGAAGCCTAACCCTGGACGACCCCGTCGGGGAGCTGTTTTTT.

Ten or more counts support this clonotype. The chain has TRBV20-1 and TRBJ2-1, with TRBD1 matching 10 bases. Losses at the gene ends were 6 bases for V and 3 bases for J; bases not matched to a gene: 8. The CDR3 spans 15 residues. Per the germline V gene, CDR1 is DFQATT and CDR2 is SNEGSKA (reference sequence). CDR3 in amino acids: CSAMTGTGVYNEQFF. The CDR3, as DNA: TGCAGTGCCATGACCGGGACAGGGGTCTACAATGAGCAGTTCTTC.

This clonotype showed up many times. The CDR3 DNA reads as TGCGCCAGCAGCTTGGGAACGCTAGCGGGAGGGGGAGATACGCAGTATTTT. This encodes CASSLGTLAGGGDTQYF. The V and J genes are TRBV5-1 and TRBJ2-3; the match to TRBD2 covers 12 bases. The CDR3 is made up of 17 amino acids. Trimming cost V 0 bases and J 5 bases; bases outside gene matches: 7. In germline, CDR1 is SGHRS, CDR2 YFSETQ.

There are many counts of this clonotype. The chain couples TRBV12-5 to TRBJ2-7; D remains ambiguous. The CDR3 is 13 amino acids. V lost 3 bases, J lost 2 bases, and 8 bases lay in between. Per germline, CDR1 LGHNT and CDR2 FRNRAP. The CDR3 is CASGLRQTYEQYF. The CDR3, as DNA: TGTGCTAGTGGTTTAAGGCAGACCTACGAGCAGTACTTC.

This clonotype was observed at least ten times. The chain recombines TRBV11-2 with TRBJ2-7; 9 nucleotides line up with TRBD1. Germline CDR1 is SGHAT and CDR2 is FQNNGV. There are 14 residues in the CDR3. V lost 5 bases, J lost 3 bases, and 5 bases stayed unmatched. The CDR3 DNA is TGTGCCAGCAGCAAGACAGGGGGAGACTACGAGCAGTACTTC. Encoded protein: CASSKTGGDYEQYF. Filled out from reference TRBV11-2 and TRBJ2-7, the complete variable domain reads EAGVAQSPRYKIIEKRQSVAFWCNPISGHATLYWYQQILGQGPKLLIQFQNNGVVDDSQLPKDRFSAERLKGVDSTLKIQPAKLEDSAVYLCASSKTGGDYEQYFGPGTRLTVT.

This clonotype was recorded many times. CDR3 amino acids: CASSLSAGAVDEQFF. The CDR3 DNA sequence: TGTGCCAGCAGCTTAAGTGCGGGAGCTGTAGATGAGCAGTTCTTC. V is TRBV7-3 and J is TRBJ2-1; TRBD2 matches 7 bases. The germline V gene has CDR1 SGHTA and CDR2 FQGTGA. J lost 8 bases, V lost 1 base, and 8 bases had no gene match. This CDR3 has 15 residues.

The sample holds many counts of this clonotype. This rearrangement joins TRBV28 to TRBJ2-3; D is possibly TRBD1 (6 bases). V lost 3 bases and J lost 3, with 7 bases in between. Per germline, CDR1 MDHEN and CDR2 SYDVKM. This CDR3 spans 13 amino acids. The chain's CDR3 is CASSFQGTDTQYF. For the CDR3, the DNA is TGTGCCAGCAGTTTTCAGGGGACAGATACGCAGTATTTT.

This chain uses TRBV7-8 with TRBJ2-2; D is perhaps TRBD1 or TRBD2 (6 bases each). CDR1 is SGHVS and CDR2 is FQNEAQ in the germline V gene. This CDR3 spans 16 amino acids. V was pared by 4 bases and J by 4 bases, with 16 bases between. The CDR3 region is CASSSWGASLTGELFF. The CDR3 DNA reads as TGTGCCAGCAGCTCATGGGGGGCTAGCCTCACCGGGGAGCTGTTTTTT. Full variable domain (rest looked up from reference TRBV7-8 and TRBJ2-2): GAGVSQSPRYKVAKRGQDVALRCDPISGHVSLFWYQQALGQGPEFLTYFQNEAQLDKSGLPSDRFFAERPEGSVSTLKIQRTQQEDSAVYLCASSSWGASLTGELFFGEGSRLTVL.